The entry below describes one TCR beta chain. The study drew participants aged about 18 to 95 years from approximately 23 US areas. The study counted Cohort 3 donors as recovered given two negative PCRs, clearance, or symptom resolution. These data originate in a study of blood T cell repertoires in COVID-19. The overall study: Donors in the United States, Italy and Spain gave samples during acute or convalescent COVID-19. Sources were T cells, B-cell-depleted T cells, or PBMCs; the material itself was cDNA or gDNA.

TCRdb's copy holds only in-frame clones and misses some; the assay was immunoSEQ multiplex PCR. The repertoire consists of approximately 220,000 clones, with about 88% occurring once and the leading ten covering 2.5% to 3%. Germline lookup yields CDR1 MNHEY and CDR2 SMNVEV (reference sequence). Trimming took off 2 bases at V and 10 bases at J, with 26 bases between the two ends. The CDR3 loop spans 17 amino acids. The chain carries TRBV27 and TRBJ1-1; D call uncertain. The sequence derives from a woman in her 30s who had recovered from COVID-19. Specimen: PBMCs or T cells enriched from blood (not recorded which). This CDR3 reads CASSLEAIGREEVGAFF. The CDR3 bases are TGTGCCAGCAGTTTAGAGGCCATTGGGAGGGAGGAGGTTGGAGCTTTCTTT.